This TCR beta chain was observed in a study of cytomegalovirus exposure and HLA in healthy donors. General observations from the study: Within an earlier analysis, most TCR beta V segments proved productive either about 90% or about 30% of the time. It was confirmed in vitro that three of the CMV-associated chains were specific for CMV antigens.

CDR1 is SGHAT and CDR2 is FQDESV in the germline V gene (reference sequence). The CDR3 totals 14 residues. The ends were cut back, 1 base at V and 0 bases at J, with 6 bases in the middle. On this clone itself: The target antigen is unknown.

The study ran its PCR with 60 Vbeta and 13 Jbeta primers. Only in-frame clones appear in the TCRdb table, and some are missing; sequencing was by immunoSEQ multiplex PCR. This sample has 160,000 or so clones; around 86% occur once, and the top ten carry about 4%. Likely unrecorded immune exposures existed in these nominally healthy donors. The clonotype originates from a man between 45 and 60 years old in good health and CMV-seropositive. The chain recombines TRBV11-1 with TRBJ1-1; D gene uncertain. Material for sequencing was PBMCs. The DNA for the CDR3 is TGTGCCAGCAGCTTAGAGCGGCTGAACACTGAAGCTTTCTTT. Its protein is CASSLERLNTEAFF. The whole variable domain, remainder taken from reference TRBV11-1 and TRBJ1-1, is EAEVAQSPRYKITEKSQAVAFWCDPISGHATLYWYRQILGQGPELLVQFQDESVVDDSQLPKDRFSAERLKGVDSTLKIQPAELGDSAMYLCASSLERLNTEAFFGQGTRLTVV.